This T cell receptor beta chain was observed in a study of cytomegalovirus exposure and HLA in healthy donors. Donors in the study were healthy people who gave bone marrow. In the case of this clone: Its antigen remains unidentified.

Overall study results and limits: As a later analysis revealed, most CMV-associated TCR beta chains appeared HLA-restricted. Whilst most TCR sequences proved rare, a subset of public TCRs occurred across many donors. V segments that were indistinguishable, TRBV6-2 and TRBV6-3 among them, were omitted from analysis.

60 Vbeta and 13 Jbeta primers were used in PCR. Data came from immunoSEQ multiplex PCR; TCRdb stores just in-frame clones and leaves some out. The listing contains 60,000 to 75,000 clones. The ends lost 5 bases at V and 9 bases at J; junction bases unmatched: 7. Per the germline V gene, CDR1 is MGHRA and CDR2 is YSYEKL. The CDR3 extends over 13 amino acids. The chain has TRBV4-1 and TRBJ1-2; 9 nucleotides match TRBD1. The receptor's source is a woman in her twenties or thirties in good health and CMV-seronegative. The sample taken for sequencing was PBMCs. The CDR3 spells CASSNDRGMRYTF. For the CDR3, the DNA is TGCGCCAGCAGCAATGACAGGGGGATGCGCTACACCTTC.